Each of the 20 T cell receptor beta chains below was sequenced from the same sample in a study of Tregs in tolerant kidney transplant recipients. Mixed chimerism was transient after nonmyeloablative marrow transplants from related graft donors. Sequencing used immunoSEQ multiplex PCR; TCRdb keeps in-frame clones, though not all of them. Among about 21,000 clones, over 70% were seen once, and the ten largest hold around 25%. The material sequenced was CD8+ T cells from blood (PBMCs), taken 6 months after the transplant. The receptors derive from a human patient who received a combined kidney and bone marrow transplant. Certain T cells may be donor cells from the graft.

The gene calls are TRBV4-1 and TRBJ2-5; 12 positions agree with TRBD1. The germline gives CDR1 MGHRA, CDR2 YSYEKL. CDR3 length: 18 amino acids. V gave up 0 bases and J gave up 5 bases; unmatched junction bases: 10. The CDR3 nucleotides read TGCGCCAGCAGCCAAGATGGCCCCGGGACAGGGGGCGCGGAGACCCAGTACTTC. Translated: CASSQDGPGTGGAETQYF.

The DNA of the CDR3 is TGTGCCAGCAGTTTAGCAGGCTCTGGAAACACCATATATTTT. This codes for CASSLAGSGNTIYF. The rearrangement joins TRBV27 to TRBJ1-3; the D is unclear. This CDR3 has 14 amino acids. Germline V gene lookup returns CDR1 MNHEY and CDR2 SMNVEV (reference sequence). Trimming pared 2 bases from V and 0 bases from J, leaving 5 bases between.

J is TRBJ2-1 and V is TRBV6-5; no clear D gene. Germline-derived CDR1 and CDR2 are MNHEY and SVGAGI. CDR3 length: 13 residues. Trimming removed 3 bases from V and 7 bases from J, with 10 bases in between. This CDR3 reads CASSYRGSNEQFF. CDR3 DNA: TGTGCCAGCAGTTATCGAGGTTCAAATGAGCAGTTCTTC.

The CDR3 nucleotides read TGTGCCAGCACTCCATACAGGGGATCCCACGAGCAGTACTTC. This sequence encodes CASTPYRGSHEQYF. V gene TRBV28 combines with J gene TRBJ2-5, with 7 bases matching TRBD1. The last part of the DNA fits TRBJ2-7 better; the J call may be wrong. The CDR3 contains 14 residues. Germline CDR1 and CDR2: MDHEN and SYDVKM.

V is TRBV28 and J is TRBJ2-5, with D hard to call. This CDR3 is built from 13 residues. The germline V and J ends were trimmed by 3 bases and 5 bases, with 10 bases remaining between them. Germline CDR1 is MDHEN and CDR2 is SYDVKM. Here the CDR3 reads CASSFQVRETQYF. In nucleotides, the CDR3 is TGTGCCAGCAGTTTTCAGGTTCGCGAGACCCAGTACTTC.

The rearrangement joins TRBV7-9 to TRBJ2-7; 7 bases agree with TRBD2. From germline, CDR1 is SEHNR and CDR2 FQNEAQ (reference sequence). Trimming at V came to 0 bases and at J to 4 bases, leaving 6 bases not matched to a gene. The CDR3 has 15 amino acids. The CDR3 nucleotides are TGTGCCAGCAGCTTAGCGGGTGGAGCGGGGTACGAGCAGTACTTC. It codes for CASSLAGGAGYEQYF.

J is TRBJ2-2 and V is TRBV10-3; tentatively, D is TRBD2 (6 bases). This CDR3 is 13 amino acids long. Germline V CDR1 and CDR2: ENHRY, SYGVKD. V lost 11 bases to trimming and J lost 2 bases, with 12 bases between them. In nucleotides, the CDR3 is TGTGCCTCCGGGACTCCTAACACCGGGGAGCTGTTTTTT. It specifies CASGTPNTGELFF.

The V call is TRBV4-1, the J call TRBJ2-4; 8 bases map to TRBD1. The CDR3 has 15 amino acids. Trimming at V came to 0 bases and at J to 7 bases, leaving 5 bases not matched to a gene. Germline V CDR1 and CDR2: MGHRA, YSYEKL. The CDR3 spells CASSQDRDRGNIQYF. The DNA of the CDR3 is TGCGCCAGCAGCCAAGATCGTGACAGGGGTAACATTCAGTACTTC.

In DNA, the CDR3 is TGTGCCACCAGCAGAACAGGGAATGAAAAACTGTTTTTT. Encoded protein: CATSRTGNEKLFF. The chain links TRBV15 to TRBJ1-4; possibly TRBD1 for D (6 bases). V lost 2 bases to trimming and J lost 5 bases, with 6 bases between them. Germline-derived CDR1 and CDR2 are LNHNV and YYDKDF (reference sequence). There are 13 residues in the CDR3.

The J gene is TRBJ1-2, the V gene TRBV28; D may be TRBD1 (5 bases). Per germline, CDR1 MDHEN and CDR2 SYDVKM. The V gene lost 3 bases and the J gene lost 8 bases, with 22 bases spanning the gap. CDR3 length: 16 amino acids. In nucleotides, the CDR3 is TGTGCCAGCAGTTTCCGGATAGGTCCGACAGAGGACGGCTACACCTTC. Amino acid sequence: CASSFRIGPTEDGYTF.

By sample share, this clone is medium-sized. The CDR3 coding sequence is TGTGCCAGCAGTTTACTCTACGAGCAGTACTTC. This sequence encodes CASSLLYEQYF. The chain is built from TRBV28 and TRBJ2-7, with unresolved D. Germline lookup yields CDR1 MDHEN and CDR2 SYDVKM. Trimming left V 2 bases short and J 3 bases short, with 2 bases between. The CDR3 consists of 11 residues.

V and J are TRBV16 and TRBJ2-3; the D gene is possibly TRBD1 (6 bases). The CDR3 is 15 amino acids. The V end was cut by 2 bases, the J end by 4 bases, with 13 bases between. CDR1 and CDR2 (germline): KGHSY, FQNENV. The CDR3 here is CASSQTTGVADTQYF. Here the CDR3 DNA reads TGTGCCAGCAGCCAAACGACAGGAGTCGCAGATACGCAGTATTTT.

This chain links TRBV7-6 with TRBJ2-7, with 13 bases matching TRBD2. Germline trimming cut 1 base from V and 2 bases from J; bases unmatched to any gene: 2. Germline V lookup: CDR1 SGHVS, CDR2 FNYEAQ. The CDR3 totals 16 residues. The CDR3 here is CASSLEGLAGPYEQYF. In DNA, the CDR3 is TGTGCCAGCAGCTTAGAGGGACTAGCGGGGCCCTACGAGCAGTACTTC.

The V gene is TRBV10-3, the J gene TRBJ2-7; TRBD2 might be the D (6 bases). From germline, CDR1 is ENHRY and CDR2 SYGVKD. This CDR3 has 15 amino acids. With 4 bases removed from V and 5 bases from J, the gap between germline ends came to 18 bases. The CDR3 reads CAISGGGNPLDEQYF. In nucleotides, the CDR3 is TGTGCCATCAGTGGCGGCGGGAACCCTTTGGACGAGCAGTACTTC.

The rearrangement links TRBV15 to TRBJ2-5; tentatively, D is TRBD2 (5 bases). V was cut by 5 bases and J by 2 bases, with 15 bases left in between. The CDR3 runs 15 residues. CDR1 LNHNV and CDR2 YYDKDF come from the germline V gene (reference sequence). CDR3 loop: CATSLGLATQETQYF. The CDR3 bases are TGTGCCACCAGCCTAGGGCTAGCTACTCAAGAGACCCAGTACTTC.

V and J are TRBV7-6 and TRBJ2-1; 13 nucleotides match TRBD2. With V trimmed by 5 bases and J by 5 bases, 9 bases remained unmatched. The CDR3 is 17 residues long. CDR1 is SGHVS and CDR2 is FNYEAQ in the germline V gene. The chain's CDR3 is CASSPLLAGGLHNEQFF. CDR3 bases: TGTGCCAGCAGCCCTCTACTAGCGGGAGGGCTACACAATGAGCAGTTCTTC. The full variable domain, in which reference TRBV7-6 and TRBJ2-1 provide the parts outside the CDR3, is GAGVSQSPRYKVTKRGQDVALRCDPISGHVSLYWYRQALGQGPEFLTYFNYEAQQDKSGLPNDRFSAERPEGSISTLTIQRTEQRDSAMYRCASSPLLAGGLHNEQFFGPGTRLTVL.

CDR3 amino acids: CASSSLDRLGNTIYF. The CDR3 DNA sequence: TGTGCCAGCAGTTCCTTGGACAGGCTTGGAAACACCATATATTTT. The rearrangement links TRBV28 to TRBJ1-3, with 7 bases matching TRBD1. Germline V CDR1 and CDR2: MDHEN, SYDVKM. Germline trimming cut 4 bases from V and 3 bases from J; bases unmatched to any gene: 6. The CDR3 loop spans 15 amino acids.

CDR3 region: CAWSISVSYGYTF. In DNA, the CDR3 is TGTGCCTGGAGTATCAGTGTCTCATATGGCTACACCTTC. The rearrangement links TRBV30 to TRBJ1-2; D remains ambiguous. V lost 2 bases to trimming and J lost 5 bases, with 12 bases between them. Germline assignment: CDR1 GTSNPN and CDR2 SVGIG (reference sequence). The CDR3 has 13 residues.

The chain combines TRBV7-9 with TRBJ1-5; 11 bases are a match to TRBD1. Germline lookup yields CDR1 SEHNR and CDR2 FQNEAQ (reference sequence). The CDR3 sequence is 15 residues long. V trimming: 5 bases; J trimming: 4 bases; junction bases outside the gene matches: 4. The CDR3 reads CASSPGQGGNQPQHF. CDR3 DNA sequence: TGTGCCAGCAGCCCGGGACAGGGGGGGAATCAGCCCCAGCATTTT.

V and J are TRBV4-3 and TRBJ1-2; no definite D call. V lost 4 bases to trimming and J lost 0 bases, with 12 bases between them. The germline CDR1 and CDR2 sequences are LGHNA and YSLEER. The CDR3 sequence is 15 residues long. For the CDR3, the DNA is TGCGCCAGCAGCCCCAACACCGGGACTAACTATGGCTACACCTTC. This codes for CASSPNTGTNYGYTF.